The sample holds many counts of the clone carrying this T cell receptor (beta chain). This record comes from a study of regulatory T cells in long-lasting Graves disease. The germline CDR1 and CDR2 sequences are MNHNS and SASEGT. V was cut by 5 bases and J by 0 bases, with 14 bases left in between. This CDR3 region has 16 residues. With iRepertoire HTBI primers and Arm-PCR of CDR3 regions, TCR beta libraries were built. TCRdb ran MiXCR on the multiplex PCR reads and lists one entry per CDR3 protein. This sample has a few hundred thousand distinct CDR3 sequences, with 14% found just once. As to time point: newly diagnosed GD, antithyroid drugs for less than 3 months. Preparation of the TCR library used RNA extracted from PBMCs. These data are also associated with another study on T cells in Graves' hyperthyroidism and ophthalmopathy.

The chain couples TRBV6-1 to TRBJ2-4; either TRBD1 or TRBD2 may fit D (5 bases each). The receptor's source is a woman aged 50 to 60 with Graves disease. The source material was peripheral blood mononuclear cells (PBMCs), sampled at new diagnosis, from a patient treated with antithyroid drugs. The CDR3, as DNA: TGTGCCAGCAGTCTCCCGGGACGACTAGCCAAAAACATTCAGTACTTC. It is translated as CASSLPGRLAKNIQYF.